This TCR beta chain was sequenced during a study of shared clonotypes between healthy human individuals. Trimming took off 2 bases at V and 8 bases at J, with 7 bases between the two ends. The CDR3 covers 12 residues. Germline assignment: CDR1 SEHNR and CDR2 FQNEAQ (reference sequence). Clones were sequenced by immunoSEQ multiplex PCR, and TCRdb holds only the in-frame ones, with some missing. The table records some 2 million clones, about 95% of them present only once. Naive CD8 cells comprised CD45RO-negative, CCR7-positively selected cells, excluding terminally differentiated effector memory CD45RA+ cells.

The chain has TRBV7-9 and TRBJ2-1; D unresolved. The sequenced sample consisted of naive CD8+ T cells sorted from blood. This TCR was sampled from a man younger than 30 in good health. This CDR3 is CASSLYSDEQFF. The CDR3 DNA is TGTGCCAGCAGCTTATACAGCGATGAGCAGTTCTTC.